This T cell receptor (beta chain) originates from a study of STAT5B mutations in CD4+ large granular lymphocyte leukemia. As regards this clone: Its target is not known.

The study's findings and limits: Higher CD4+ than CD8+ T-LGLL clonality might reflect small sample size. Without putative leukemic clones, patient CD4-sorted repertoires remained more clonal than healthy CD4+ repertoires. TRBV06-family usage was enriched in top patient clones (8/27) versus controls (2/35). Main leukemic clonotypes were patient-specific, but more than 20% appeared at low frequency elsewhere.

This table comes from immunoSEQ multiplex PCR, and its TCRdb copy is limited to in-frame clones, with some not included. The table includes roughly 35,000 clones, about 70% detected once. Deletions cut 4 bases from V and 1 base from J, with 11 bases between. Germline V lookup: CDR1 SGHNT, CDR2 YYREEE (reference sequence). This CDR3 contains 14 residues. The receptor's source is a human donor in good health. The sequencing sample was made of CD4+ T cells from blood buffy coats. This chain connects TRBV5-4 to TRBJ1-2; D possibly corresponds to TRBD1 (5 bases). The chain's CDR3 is CASSPGQGNYGYTF. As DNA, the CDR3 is TGTGCCAGCAGCCCCGGGCAGGGTAACTATGGCTACACCTTC.